This T cell receptor beta chain is from a study of blood T cell repertoires in COVID-19. Overall study: Both acute and convalescent COVID-19 samples were obtained from the United States, Italy and Spain. The cDNA or gDNA used as material had been derived from T cells, B-cell-depleted T cells, or PBMCs.

The ends were cut back, 1 base at V and 4 bases at J, with 16 bases in the middle. Germline lookup yields CDR1 LNHDA and CDR2 SQIVND (reference sequence). CDR3 length: 16 amino acids. The repertoire was sequenced with immunoSEQ multiplex PCR; TCRdb's copy has only in-frame clones and lacks some. The sample consists of over 200,000 clones, 85% to 90% of them appearing once. The TCR was taken from a man aged 25-45 years with COVID-19, enrolled during active disease. V gene TRBV19 combines with J gene TRBJ2-5, with D tentatively TRBD1 (5 bases). Input material: peripheral blood. CDR3 protein: CASSIGRQQGGETQYF. CDR3 sequence (DNA): TGTGCCAGTAGTATAGGCCGTCAGCAGGGCGGAGAGACCCAGTACTTC. The full variable domain, completed using reference TRBV19 and TRBJ2-5, is DGGITQSPKYLFRKEGQNVTLSCEQNLNHDAMYWYRQDPGQGLRLIYYSQIVNDFQKGDIAEGYSVSREKKESFPLTVTSAQKNPTAFYLCASSIGRQQGGETQYFGPGTRLLVL.